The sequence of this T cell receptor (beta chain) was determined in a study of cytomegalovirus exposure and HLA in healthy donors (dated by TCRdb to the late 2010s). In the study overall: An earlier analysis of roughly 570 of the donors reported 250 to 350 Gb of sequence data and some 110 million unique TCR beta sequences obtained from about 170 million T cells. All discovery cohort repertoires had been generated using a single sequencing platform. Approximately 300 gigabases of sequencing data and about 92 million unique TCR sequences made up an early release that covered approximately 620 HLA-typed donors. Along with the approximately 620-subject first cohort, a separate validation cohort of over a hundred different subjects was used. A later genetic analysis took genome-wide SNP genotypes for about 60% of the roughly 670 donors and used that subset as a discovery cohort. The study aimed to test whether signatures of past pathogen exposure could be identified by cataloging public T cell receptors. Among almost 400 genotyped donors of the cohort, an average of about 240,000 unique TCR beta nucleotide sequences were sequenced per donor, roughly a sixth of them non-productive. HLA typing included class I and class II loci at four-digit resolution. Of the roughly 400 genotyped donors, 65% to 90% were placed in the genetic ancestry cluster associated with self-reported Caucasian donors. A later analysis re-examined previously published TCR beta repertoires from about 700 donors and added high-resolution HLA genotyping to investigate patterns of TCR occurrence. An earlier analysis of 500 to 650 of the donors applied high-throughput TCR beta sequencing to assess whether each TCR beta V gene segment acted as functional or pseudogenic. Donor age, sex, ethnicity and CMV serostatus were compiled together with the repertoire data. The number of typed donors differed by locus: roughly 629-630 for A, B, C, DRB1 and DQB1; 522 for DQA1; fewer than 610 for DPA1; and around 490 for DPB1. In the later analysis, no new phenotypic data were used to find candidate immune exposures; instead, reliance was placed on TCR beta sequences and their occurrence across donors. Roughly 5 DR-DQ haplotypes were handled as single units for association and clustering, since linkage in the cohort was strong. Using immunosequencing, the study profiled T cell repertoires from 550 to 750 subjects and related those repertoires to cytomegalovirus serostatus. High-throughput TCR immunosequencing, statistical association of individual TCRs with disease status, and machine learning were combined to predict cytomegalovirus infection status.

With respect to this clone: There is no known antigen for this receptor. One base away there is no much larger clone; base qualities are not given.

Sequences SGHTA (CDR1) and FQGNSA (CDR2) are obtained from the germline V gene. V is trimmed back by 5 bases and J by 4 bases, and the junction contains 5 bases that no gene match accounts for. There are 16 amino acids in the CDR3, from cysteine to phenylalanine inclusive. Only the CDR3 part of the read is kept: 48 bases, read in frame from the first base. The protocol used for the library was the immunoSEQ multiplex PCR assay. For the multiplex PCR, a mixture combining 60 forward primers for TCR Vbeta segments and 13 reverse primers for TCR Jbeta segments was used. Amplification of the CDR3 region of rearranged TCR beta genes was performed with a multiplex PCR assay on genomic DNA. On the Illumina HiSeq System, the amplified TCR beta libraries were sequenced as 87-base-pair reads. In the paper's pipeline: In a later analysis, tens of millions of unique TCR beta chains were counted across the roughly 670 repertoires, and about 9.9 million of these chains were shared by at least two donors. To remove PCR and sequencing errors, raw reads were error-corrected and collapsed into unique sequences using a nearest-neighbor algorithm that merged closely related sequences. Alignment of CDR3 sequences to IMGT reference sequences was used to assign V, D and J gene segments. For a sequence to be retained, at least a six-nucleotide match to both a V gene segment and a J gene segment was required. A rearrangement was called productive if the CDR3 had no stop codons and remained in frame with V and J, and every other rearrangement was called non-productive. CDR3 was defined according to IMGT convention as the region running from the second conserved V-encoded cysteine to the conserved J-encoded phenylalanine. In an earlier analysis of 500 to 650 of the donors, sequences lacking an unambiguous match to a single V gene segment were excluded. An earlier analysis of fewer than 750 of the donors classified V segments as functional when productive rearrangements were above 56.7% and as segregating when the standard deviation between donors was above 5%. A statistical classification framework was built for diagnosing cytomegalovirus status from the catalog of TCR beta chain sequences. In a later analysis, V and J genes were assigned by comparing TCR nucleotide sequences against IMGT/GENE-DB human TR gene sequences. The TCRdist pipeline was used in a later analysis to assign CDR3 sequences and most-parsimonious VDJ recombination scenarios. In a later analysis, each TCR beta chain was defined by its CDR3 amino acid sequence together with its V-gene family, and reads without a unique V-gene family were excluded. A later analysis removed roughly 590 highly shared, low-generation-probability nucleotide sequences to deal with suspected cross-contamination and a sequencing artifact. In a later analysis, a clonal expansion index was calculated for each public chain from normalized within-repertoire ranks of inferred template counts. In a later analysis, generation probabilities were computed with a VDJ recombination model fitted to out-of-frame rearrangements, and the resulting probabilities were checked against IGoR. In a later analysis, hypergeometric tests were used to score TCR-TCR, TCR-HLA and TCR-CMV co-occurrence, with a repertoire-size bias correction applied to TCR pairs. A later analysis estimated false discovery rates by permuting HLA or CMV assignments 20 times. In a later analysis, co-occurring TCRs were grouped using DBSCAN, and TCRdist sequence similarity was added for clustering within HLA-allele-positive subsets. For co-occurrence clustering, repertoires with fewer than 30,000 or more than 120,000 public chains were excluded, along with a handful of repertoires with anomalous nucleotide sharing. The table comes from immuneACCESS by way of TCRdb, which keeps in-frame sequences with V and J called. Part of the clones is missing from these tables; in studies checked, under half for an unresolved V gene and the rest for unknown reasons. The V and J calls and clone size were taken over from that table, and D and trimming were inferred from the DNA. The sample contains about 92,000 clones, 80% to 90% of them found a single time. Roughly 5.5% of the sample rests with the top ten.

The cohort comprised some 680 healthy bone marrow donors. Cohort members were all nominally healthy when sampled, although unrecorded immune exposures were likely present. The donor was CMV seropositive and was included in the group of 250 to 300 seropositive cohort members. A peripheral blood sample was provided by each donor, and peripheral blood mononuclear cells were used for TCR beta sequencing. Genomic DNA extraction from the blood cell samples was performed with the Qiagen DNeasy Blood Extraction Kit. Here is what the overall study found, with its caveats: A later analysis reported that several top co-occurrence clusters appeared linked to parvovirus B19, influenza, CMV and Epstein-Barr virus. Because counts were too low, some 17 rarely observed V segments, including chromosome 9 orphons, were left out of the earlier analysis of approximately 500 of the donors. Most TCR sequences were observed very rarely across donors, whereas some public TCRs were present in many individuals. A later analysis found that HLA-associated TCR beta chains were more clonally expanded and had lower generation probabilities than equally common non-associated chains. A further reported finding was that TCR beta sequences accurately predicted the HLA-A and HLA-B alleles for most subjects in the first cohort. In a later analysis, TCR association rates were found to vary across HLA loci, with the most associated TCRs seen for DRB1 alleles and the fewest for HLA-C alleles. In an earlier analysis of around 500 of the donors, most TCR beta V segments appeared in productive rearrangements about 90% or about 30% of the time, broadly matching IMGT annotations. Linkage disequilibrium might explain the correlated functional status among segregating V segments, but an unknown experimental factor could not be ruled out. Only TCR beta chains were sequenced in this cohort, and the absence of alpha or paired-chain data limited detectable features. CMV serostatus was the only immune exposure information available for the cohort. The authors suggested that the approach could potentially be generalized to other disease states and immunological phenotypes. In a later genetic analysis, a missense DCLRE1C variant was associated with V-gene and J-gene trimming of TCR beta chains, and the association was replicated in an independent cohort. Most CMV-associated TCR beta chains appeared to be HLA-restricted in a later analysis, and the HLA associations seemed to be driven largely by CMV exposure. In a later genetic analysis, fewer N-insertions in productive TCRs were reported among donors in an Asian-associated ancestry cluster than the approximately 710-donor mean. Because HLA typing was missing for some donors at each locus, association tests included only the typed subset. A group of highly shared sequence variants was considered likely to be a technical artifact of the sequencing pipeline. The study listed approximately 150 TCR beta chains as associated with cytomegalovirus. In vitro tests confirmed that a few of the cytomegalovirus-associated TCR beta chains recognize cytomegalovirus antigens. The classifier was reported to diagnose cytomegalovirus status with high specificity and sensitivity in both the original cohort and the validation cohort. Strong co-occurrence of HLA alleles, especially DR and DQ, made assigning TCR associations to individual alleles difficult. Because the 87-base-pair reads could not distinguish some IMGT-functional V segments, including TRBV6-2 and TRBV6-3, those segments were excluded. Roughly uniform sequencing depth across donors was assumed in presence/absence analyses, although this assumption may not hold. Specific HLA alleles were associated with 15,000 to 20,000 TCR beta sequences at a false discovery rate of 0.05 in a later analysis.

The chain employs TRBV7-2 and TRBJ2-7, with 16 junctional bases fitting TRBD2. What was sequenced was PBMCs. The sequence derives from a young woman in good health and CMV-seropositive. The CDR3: CASSGTSGRERYEQYF. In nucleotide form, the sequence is TGTGCCAGCAGCGGGACTAGCGGGAGGGAGAGATACGAGCAGTACTTC.